This TCR beta chain appears in the sequencing data of a study of blood T cell repertoires in COVID-19. Everyone who took part was roughly 18 to 89 years old, and they came from over 20 US areas. Clinical histories supplied by participants themselves formed the basis of cohort assignment. Donors in Cohort 3 who had recovered were those with two negative PCRs, healthcare professional clearance, or resolution of their symptoms. V lost 6 bases and J lost 5; bases outside the gene matches: 7. Looked up from germline, CDR1 is MDHEN and CDR2 is SYDVKM. CDR3 length: 16 amino acids. Some clones are missing from TCRdb's copy, which holds only in-frame ones; the method was immunoSEQ multiplex PCR. The data show fewer than 350,000 clones, around 86% seen once. This clone was detected only once.

The TCR sequence derives from a man in his fifties or sixties who had recovered from COVID-19. The chain is built from TRBV28 and TRBJ2-5; 15 bases align to TRBD2. Sequencing was performed on PBMCs or T cells enriched from blood (not recorded which). CDR3 DNA: TGTGCCAGCAGCTGGGGACTAGCGGGAGGCGGTGAGACCCAGTACTTC. Translated, it gives CASSWGLAGGGETQYF.